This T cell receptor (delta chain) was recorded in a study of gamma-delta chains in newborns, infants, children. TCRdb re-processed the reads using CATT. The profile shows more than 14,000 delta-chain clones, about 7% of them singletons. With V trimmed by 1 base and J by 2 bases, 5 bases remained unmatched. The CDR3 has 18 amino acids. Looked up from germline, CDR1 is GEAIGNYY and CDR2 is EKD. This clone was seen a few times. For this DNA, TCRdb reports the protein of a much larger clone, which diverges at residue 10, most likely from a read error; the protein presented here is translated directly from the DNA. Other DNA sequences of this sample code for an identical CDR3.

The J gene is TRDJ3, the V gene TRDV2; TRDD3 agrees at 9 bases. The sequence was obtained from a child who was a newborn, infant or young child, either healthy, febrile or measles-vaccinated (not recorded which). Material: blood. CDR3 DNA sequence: TGTGCCTGTGACACGTACTGGGGGAGCCCCTGGGACACCCGACAGATGTTTTTC. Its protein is CACDTYWGSPWDTRQMFF.